Detailed here is one T cell receptor (beta chain). Its antigen is undetermined. The source of the sample is a study of cytomegalovirus exposure and HLA in healthy donors. Across the whole study: Prior work identified around 120 million unique TCR beta sequences in about 179 million T cells. Findings and caveats of the study: TCR beta V- and J-gene trimming was later associated with a missense DCLRE1C variant. As was reported, the HLA-A and HLA-B alleles of most subjects were accurately predicted from TCR beta sequences. Presence/absence analyses assumed roughly uniform sequencing depth across donors, which may not hold.

Trimming cost V 9 bases and J 1 base, with 15 bases left between them. This CDR3 is 14 amino acids long. Germline CDR1 reads KGHSH; CDR2 reads LQKENI. Primers: 60 Vbeta forward and 13 Jbeta reverse. Sequencing used immunoSEQ multiplex PCR; TCRdb keeps in-frame clones, though not all of them. The data show 57,000 or so clones, approximately 72% seen once. This chain uses TRBV18 with TRBJ1-1, with a weak D call TRBD1 (6 bases). The clonotype originates from a middle-aged man in good health and CMV-seropositive. Sequenced material: PBMCs. CDR3 amino acids: CASQGVGANTEAFF. CDR3 DNA: TGTGCCAGTCAAGGGGTGGGGGCGAACACTGAAGCTTTCTTT.